The 21 T cell receptor beta chains reported below all come from one sample, sequenced in a study of T cell responses to AZD1222 COVID-19 vaccine. Produced via immunoSEQ multiplex PCR; TCRdb's table is partial and in-frame only. The sample shows 140,000 or so clones, roughly 93% of them seen only once. This sample comprised peripheral blood, obtained 28 days after the second AZD1222 dose. The receptors originated from an adult who received the AZD1222 COVID-19 vaccine.

V is TRBV7-2 and J is TRBJ1-1, with D uncertain. V was pared by 1 base and J by 3 bases, with 12 bases between. The CDR3 has 15 amino acids. Germline CDR1 reads SGHTA; CDR2 reads FQGNSA. In nucleotides, the CDR3 is TGTGCCAGCAGCTTAGTGGTAGGGAGGTACACTGAAGCTTTCTTT. This sequence encodes CASSLVVGRYTEAFF.

The chain carries TRBV3-1 (or the pseudogene TRBV3-2) and TRBJ1-5, with TRBD1 as a possible D gene (6 bases). V dropped 4 bases and J dropped 6 bases, with 10 bases sitting between them. Germline lookup yields CDR1 LGHDT and CDR2 YNNKEL (reference sequence). The CDR3 is made up of 13 amino acids. The CDR3 protein is CASSRQGIQPQHF. The CDR3 nucleotides read TGTGCCAGCAGCCGGCAGGGGATTCAGCCCCAGCATTTT.

The V call is TRBV7-9, the J call TRBJ1-2; D perhaps matches TRBD1 (5 bases). Per germline, CDR1 SEHNR and CDR2 FQNEAQ (reference sequence). V was shortened by 5 bases and J by 1 base, with 14 bases between the two germline ends. The CDR3 runs 15 residues. CDR3 residues: CASSPSGTLNYGYTF. CDR3 bases: TGTGCCAGCAGCCCGTCCGGGACTCTTAACTATGGCTACACCTTC.

The rearrangement links TRBV2 to TRBJ2-1; no clear D. Germline CDR1 SNHLY, CDR2 FYNNEI. The CDR3 extends over 13 amino acids. Trimming stripped 7 bases from V and 5 bases from J, with 12 bases between. The CDR3 spells CASKILLHNEQFF. The CDR3 coding sequence is TGTGCCAGCAAGATTCTCCTCCACAATGAGCAGTTCTTC.

The V call is TRBV15, the J call TRBJ2-1, with D perhaps matching TRBD1 (6 bases). The CDR3 is 14 amino acids. Germline V gene data show CDR1 as LNHNV and CDR2 as YYDKDF (reference sequence). Deletions cut 4 bases from V and 2 bases from J, with 9 bases between. Here the CDR3 reads CATSIRTAYNEQFF. CDR3 in DNA: TGTGCCACCAGCATTAGGACAGCCTACAATGAGCAGTTCTTC. The whole variable domain, remainder taken from reference TRBV15 and TRBJ2-1, is DAMVIQNPRYQVTQFGKPVTLSCSQTLNHNVMYWYQQKSSQAPKLLFHYYDKDFNNEADTPDNFQSRRPNTSFCFLDIRSPGLGDTAMYLCATSIRTAYNEQFFGPGTRLTVL.

The rearrangement uses TRBV15 and TRBJ1-6, with 8 bases lining up with TRBD1. Germline V gene lookup returns CDR1 LNHNV and CDR2 YYDKDF (reference sequence). Germline trimming cut 2 bases from V and 6 bases from J; bases unmatched to any gene: 9. The CDR3 sequence is 17 residues long. The CDR3 DNA reads as TGTGCCACCAGCAGATTCAGGGGGCTCGCTAGTAATTCACCCCTCCACTTT. The encoded protein is CATSRFRGLASNSPLHF.

The V and J genes are TRBV4-2 and TRBJ2-2; 7 positions match TRBD2. This CDR3 has 15 residues. V was pared by 1 base and J by 3 bases, with 2 bases of the junction left unmatched. Germline-derived CDR1 and CDR2 are LGHNA and YNFKEQ. The CDR3 loop is CASSQATSDTGELFF. The CDR3 coding sequence is TGTGCCAGCAGCCAAGCTACTAGCGACACCGGGGAGCTGTTTTTT.

V gene TRBV6-6 combines with J gene TRBJ1-1, with 7 nucleotides matching TRBD1. The ends lost 2 bases at V and 7 bases at J; junction bases unmatched: 7. In germline, CDR1 is MNHNY, CDR2 SVGAGI (reference sequence). The CDR3 runs 14 residues. CDR3 sequence: CASSYLTGRDEAFF. CDR3 coding DNA: TGTGCCAGCAGTTACCTGACAGGGCGGGATGAAGCTTTCTTT.

The rearrangement joins TRBV11-2 to TRBJ2-5; a weak D match, TRBD1 (6 bases). The germline V gene encodes CDR1 SGHAT and CDR2 FQNNGV. CDR3 length: 15 amino acids. V was shortened by 5 bases and J by 7 bases, with 20 bases between the two germline ends. The CDR3 DNA reads TGTGCCAGCAGCCCCCAACTACAGGGTACACGGACCCAGTACTTC. Translated, it gives CASSPQLQGTRTQYF.

The CDR3 loop is CASSLWGEGNQPQHF. In DNA form, the CDR3 reads TGTGCCAGCAGTTTATGGGGAGAGGGCAATCAGCCCCAGCATTTT. The chain couples TRBV27 to TRBJ1-5; no reliable D call. The CDR3 is 15 residues long. The ends were cut back, 1 base at V and 2 bases at J, with 9 bases in the middle. Germline CDR1 MNHEY, CDR2 SMNVEV (reference sequence).

The chain is built from TRBV11-3 and TRBJ1-2, with 10 nucleotides matching TRBD1. The CDR3 covers 16 residues. The ends lost 4 bases at V and 6 bases at J; junction bases unmatched: 11. Germline CDR1 reads SGHNT; CDR2 reads YENEEA. The CDR3 DNA reads TGTGCCAGCAGCTCAAGAAAGCCCGGGACAGGGGATGGCTACACCTTC. Protein product: CASSSRKPGTGDGYTF.

This clone was found once. This sequence joins TRBV7-9 and TRBJ1-3; D not resolved. The V gene's germline CDR1 is SEHNR and CDR2 FQNEAQ (reference sequence). Between the trimmed V and J ends, which lost 3 bases and 2 bases, there was a span of 5 bases. The CDR3 length is 13 residues. This CDR3 reads CASSLAAGNTIYF. Written as DNA, the CDR3 is TGTGCCAGCAGCTTGGCAGCTGGAAACACCATATATTTT.

This sequence joins TRBV2 and TRBJ2-7; D is perhaps TRBD1 (6 bases). V was cut by 6 bases and J by 2 bases, with 11 bases left in between. Looked up from germline, CDR1 is SNHLY and CDR2 is FYNNEI. The CDR3 runs 13 residues. The CDR3 bases are TGTGCCAGCAGACCCCAGGGGACCTACGAGCAGTACTTC. Translating it yields CASRPQGTYEQYF.

The chain links TRBV5-1 to TRBJ2-7, with D hard to call. Per the germline V gene, CDR1 is SGHRS and CDR2 is YFSETQ. Trimming removed 0 bases from V and 3 bases from J, with 7 bases in between. The CDR3 covers 13 residues. CDR3 sequence (DNA): TGCGCCAGCAGCTTGGACAGCGTCTACGAGCAGTACTTC. Its translation: CASSLDSVYEQYF.

V gene TRBV19 combines with J gene TRBJ2-2, with 9 bases aligning to TRBD2. V trimming: 3 bases; J trimming: 6 bases; junction bases outside the gene matches: 5. The germline V gene has CDR1 LNHDA and CDR2 SQIVND (reference sequence). The CDR3 extends over 15 amino acids. CDR3 in DNA: TGTGCCAGTAGTATTAGCGGGAGAGTGTCCGGGGAGCTGTTTTTT. Residues: CASSISGRVSGELFF.

The chain uses TRBV5-4 and TRBJ2-1; possibly TRBD2 for D (5 bases). Germline V CDR1 and CDR2: SGHNT, YYREEE (reference sequence). Trimming shortened V by 0 bases and J by 6 bases, and 13 bases separated the two germline ends. This CDR3 region has 15 residues. Here the CDR3 DNA reads TGTGCCAGCAGCTTGGAGGGAGCCCCCCTCAATGAGCAGTTCTTC. Residues: CASSLEGAPLNEQFF.

This chain uses TRBV5-5 with TRBJ2-7; D may be TRBD1 (6 bases). The CDR3 sequence is 15 residues long. Germline loops: CDR1 SGHKS, CDR2 YYEKEE (reference sequence). The germline V and J ends were trimmed by 0 bases and 2 bases, with 12 bases remaining between them. The chain's CDR3 is CASSLDGTLPYEQYF. The CDR3 region has the DNA TGTGCCAGCAGCTTGGACGGGACATTGCCCTACGAGCAGTACTTC. Filled out from reference TRBV5-5 and TRBJ2-7, the complete variable domain reads DAGVTQSPTHLIKTRGQQVTLRCSPISGHKSVSWYQQVLGQGPQFIFQYYEKEERGRGNFPDRFSARQFPNYSSELNVNALLLGDSALYLCASSLDGTLPYEQYFGPGTRLTVT.

V usage is TRBV2 and J usage is TRBJ1-3, with 8 bases matching TRBD1. This CDR3 has 16 residues. V dropped 2 bases and J dropped 8; count of bases not matched to a gene: 11. CDR1 SNHLY and CDR2 FYNNEI come from the germline V gene. CDR3 nucleotides: TGTGCCAGCAGTGAACAGAGCAGGGGGCTATTGGACACCATATATTTT. Protein: CASSEQSRGLLDTIYF.

V gene TRBV5-1 combines with J gene TRBJ1-4; tentatively, D is TRBD1 (6 bases). CDR3 size: 14 residues. The V end was cut by 1 base, the J end by 4 bases, with 8 bases between. CDR1 SGHRS and CDR2 YFSETQ come from the germline V gene. The CDR3 here is CASSLQGFNEKLFF. The CDR3, as DNA: TGCGCCAGCAGCTTGCAGGGGTTTAATGAAAAACTGTTTTTT.

As for this clone: The same CDR3 arises from other DNA sequences in this sample as well. The chain has TRBV2 and TRBJ1-1, with D perhaps matching TRBD1 (6 bases). The germline gives CDR1 SNHLY, CDR2 FYNNEI. Trimming pared 2 bases from V and 1 base from J, leaving 8 bases between. This CDR3 is 14 amino acids long. The CDR3: CASSETGSNTEAFF. For the CDR3, the DNA is TGTGCCAGCAGTGAAACAGGGTCGAACACTGAAGCTTTCTTT.

The chain carries TRBV9 and TRBJ2-5; no firm D call. This CDR3 region has 13 residues. Trimming left V 3 bases short and J 4 bases short, with 10 bases between. Germline CDR1 SGDLS, CDR2 YYNGEE. This chain's CDR3 is CASSEAPGETQYF. CDR3 coding DNA: TGTGCCAGCAGCGAGGCCCCGGGAGAGACCCAGTACTTC.